This T cell receptor (beta chain) derives from a study of blood T cell repertoires in COVID-19. About the study: Collection of acute and convalescent COVID-19 samples took place in the United States, Italy and Spain.

In the original analysis: Amplified reference gene primers provided the basis for estimating nucleated cell counts. Clones were sequenced by immunoSEQ multiplex PCR, and TCRdb holds only the in-frame ones, with some missing. The DNA was the basis for D and trimming; V, J and clone size are from that table. The data contain about 99,000 clones, 84% of them singletons. With 1 base removed from V and 5 bases from J, the gap between germline ends came to 17 bases. The CDR3 length is 16 residues. CDR1 and CDR2 from the germline V gene are SGHRS and YFSETQ. V usage is TRBV5-1 and J usage is TRBJ2-3; weak D call: TRBD1 (6 bases). Sequenced: peripheral blood. The source of this sequence is a human donor in a cohort sampled during active COVID-19. The CDR3 region has the DNA TGCGCCAGCAGCTTGCGTCCAGGGGCTCGGGGAGATACGCAGTATTTT. Its protein product is CASSLRPGARGDTQYF.